This T cell receptor (beta chain) was identified in a study of CD8 T cells in Susac syndrome. Whole-study results and caveats: It was acknowledged in the study that its TCR sequencing and HLA analysis involved a relatively small number of individuals.

The length of the CDR3 is 16 residues. V was pared by 3 bases and J by 1 base, with 17 bases between. The germline CDR1 and CDR2 sequences are SGHRS and YFSETQ. Reverse transcription of about 0.45 to 1 ug RNA was performed with random hexamers. The immunoSEQ assay covered 54 Vbeta and 13 Jbeta segments for CDR3. Each CDR3 protein gets one entry after TCRdb re-called the immunoSEQ multiplex PCR reads with MiXCR. The profile shows about 440,000 distinct CDR3 sequences, 75% to 90% of them singletons. CD8+ and CD4+ T cells taken from blood had their TCR beta sequenced. This clonotype came up once. Its specificity is not known.

Sequencing was done on a sample of CD8+ T cells from PBMCs. The receptor was derived from a human donor with multiple sclerosis. V and J are TRBV5-1 and TRBJ2-7; D may be TRBD2 (5 bases). The CDR3 protein is CASSSNPERNSYEQYF. Here the CDR3 DNA reads TGCGCCAGCAGCTCGAACCCGGAGCGGAATTCCTACGAGCAGTACTTC.